Reported below is one T cell receptor beta chain. The CDR3 runs 13 residues. J gave up 7 bases and V 4 bases, and 2 bases lay outside the gene matches. Germline V lookup: CDR1 SGHAT, CDR2 FQNNGV. Authors' data handling: Reference gene primer amplification gave estimated nucleated cell counts. The table came from immunoSEQ multiplex PCR; TCRdb's copy has only in-frame clones and leaves some out. The DNA gave D and trimming, while V, J and clone size come from that table. The sample lists approximately 230,000 clones, roughly four fifths seen once, with 15% in the top ten. Participants were placed into cohorts based on the clinical history they reported. The sample is drawn from a study of blood T cell repertoires in COVID-19. Study information: The cDNA or gDNA used as material had been derived from T cells, B-cell-depleted T cells, or PBMCs.

Material for sequencing was PBMCs or T cells enriched from blood (not recorded which). The clonotype was recovered from a man in his forties who had recovered from COVID-19. This sequence joins TRBV11-2 and TRBJ2-5, with TRBD1 matching over 11 bases. The CDR3 is CASSSGQGVTQYF. The CDR3 DNA follows: TGTGCCAGCAGCTCGGGACAGGGGGTGACCCAGTACTTC. Full variable domain (outside the CDR3, taken from reference TRBV11-2 and TRBJ2-5): EAGVAQSPRYKIIEKRQSVAFWCNPISGHATLYWYQQILGQGPKLLIQFQNNGVVDDSQLPKDRFSAERLKGVDSTLKIQPAKLEDSAVYLCASSSGQGVTQYFGPGTRLLVL.